This TCR beta chain was captured by sequencing in a study of Graves' ophthalmopathy and Graves' hyperthyroidism. About the research overall: Absence of ophthalmopathy within 18 months of follow-up defined stable hyperthyroidism.

The germline CDR1 and CDR2 sequences are SGHVS and FNYEAQ. With 0 bases removed from V and 13 bases from J, the gap between germline ends came to 13 bases. This CDR3 is built from 13 residues. The TCR beta CDR3 regions underwent amplification from RNA transcripts. HTBI-primed RT-PCR formed the first round, and a multiplex PCR formed the second. Via MiXCR, TCRdb re-called the multiplex PCR reads, giving one row per CDR3 protein. The table lists about 500,000 distinct CDR3 sequences, under 45% of them singletons. V gene TRBV7-6 combines with J gene TRBJ2-1, with D tentatively TRBD2 (6 bases). Source material: peripheral blood or thyroid tissue (not recorded which). This receptor was identified in an adult man with Graves' hyperthyroidism. This CDR3 is CASSLAVGEDQFF. In DNA form, the CDR3 reads TGTGCCAGCAGCTTAGCTGTCGGGGAGGATCAGTTCTTC.